The rows below give T cell receptor beta chains drawn from one sample of a study of T-cell memory formation after mild COVID-19. TCRdb reprocessed the 5' RACE reads via MiXCR and lists one record per CDR3 protein. The table includes about 350,000 distinct CDR3 sequences, 13% to 15% detected once. The sample was PBMCs or a T cell subset sorted from them (not recorded which). These receptors originate from a man between 18 and 29 years old who had mild COVID-19 (a few samples of this study predate the infection). Cell type and time point are not known. Each CDR3 is given with its conserved first and last residue. The order of the fields is clone size, V gene, D gene, J gene, CDR3 protein, CDR3 DNA. The D gene is left open where the match is weak. Expanded clones get a size class; other rows say once, few or many, or leave the size out.

>NA|TRBV7-8|NA|TRBJ1-6
CASSFTKSRRRYNSPLHF
TGTGCCAGCAGCTTCACCAAGTCGCGCCGACGTTATAATTCACCCCTCCACTTT
>NA|TRBV9|NA|TRBJ2-1
CASSVGMYNEQFF
TGTGCCAGCAGCGTGGGGATGTACAATGAGCAGTTCTTC
>few|TRBV3-1|NA|TRBJ2-2
CASSQRRELFF
TGTGCCAGCAGCCAAAGGAGGGAGCTGTTTTTT
>many|TRBV9|NA|TRBJ2-2
CASSVFDTGELFF
TGTGCCAGCAGCGTATTCGACACCGGGGAGCTGTTTTTT
>few|TRBV4-1|TRBD2|TRBJ2-3
CASSQNSGGFVTQYF
TGCGCCAGCAGCCAAAATAGCGGGGGGTTTGTTACGCAGTATTTT
>few|TRBV12-3/TRBV12-4|NA|TRBJ1-2
CASTWGGGNYGYTF
TGTGCCAGCACTTGGGGGGGCGGGAACTATGGCTACACCTTC
>few|TRBV5-1|NA|TRBJ2-4
CASSLDRRENIQYF
TGCGCCAGCAGCTTGGACAGGCGAGAAAACATTCAGTACTTC
>many|TRBV7-3|NA|TRBJ2-3
CASSLTKEDTQYF
TGTGCCAGCAGCTTAACTAAGGAAGATACGCAGTATTTT
>NA|TRBV7-2|NA|TRBJ2-1
CASSLLLTYNEQFF
TGTGCCAGCAGCTTACTCCTTACCTACAATGAGCAGTTCTTC
>few|TRBV5-4|TRBD1|TRBJ2-5
CASSGTAEETQYF
TGTGCCAGCAGCGGGACAGCTGAAGAGACCCAGTACTTC
>NA|TRBV4-2|TRBD1|TRBJ2-1
CASSQVRGNEQFF
TGTGCCAGCAGCCAAGTCAGGGGGAATGAGCAGTTCTTC
>NA|TRBV5-6|NA|TRBJ2-3
CASSLRGEADTQYF
TGTGCCAGCAGCTTGAGGGGAGAGGCAGATACGCAGTATTTT
>many|TRBV7-2|NA|TRBJ2-3
CASRIRAVTDTQYF
TGTGCCAGCAGGATACGGGCCGTCACAGATACGCAGTATTTT
>few|TRBV5-1|NA|TRBJ2-1
CASSSTSTYNEQFF
TGCGCCAGCAGCTCCACTAGCACCTACAATGAGCAGTTCTTC
>NA|TRBV5-4|NA|TRBJ2-2
CASSSQTGNTGELFF
TGTGCCAGCAGCTCTCAGACAGGGAACACCGGGGAGCTGTTTTTT
>few|TRBV7-2|NA|TRBJ1-1
CASSLAEAFF
TGTGCCAGCAGCTTGGCTGAAGCTTTCTTT
>many|TRBV4-2|NA|TRBJ2-3
CASSQDWNAGTDTQYF
TGCGCCAGCAGCCAAGATTGGAACGCTGGCACAGATACGCAGTATTTT
>few|TRBV4-2|TRBD2|TRBJ2-7
CASSPIPAGLTYEQYF
TGTGCCAGCAGCCCGATCCCAGCGGGGCTTACGTACGAGCAGTACTTC
>many|TRBV12-3/TRBV12-4|NA|TRBJ2-2
CASKGPIAGDLLTGELFF
TGTGCCAGCAAGGGTCCTATAGCCGGGGACCTATTGACCGGGGAGCTGTTTTTT
>few|TRBV29-1|TRBD1|TRBJ2-5
CSVEPTGGGETQYF
TGCAGCGTTGAACCAACAGGGGGCGGAGAGACCCAGTACTTC
>NA|TRBV25-1|TRBD1|TRBJ2-4
CASRSFPGQGGNIQYF
TGTGCCAGCAGGAGCTTCCCGGGACAGGGGGGAAACATTCAGTACTTC
>few|TRBV20-1|NA|TRBJ2-3
CSAPPSGTDTQYF
TGCAGTGCTCCCCCCTCTGGCACAGATACGCAGTATTTT
>NA|TRBV4-1|NA|TRBJ1-3
CASSQRTAGNTIYF
TGCGCCAGCAGCCAAAGGACAGCTGGAAACACCATATATTTT
>NA|TRBV11-2|NA|TRBJ2-2
CASSLGFGTENTGELFF
TGTGCCAGCAGCTTAGGGTTTGGCACCGAGAACACCGGGGAGCTGTTTTTT
>few|TRBV27|NA|TRBJ2-5
CASSAFGMLGTETQYF
TGTGCCAGCAGCGCATTCGGGATGTTGGGTACCGAGACCCAGTACTTC
>NA|TRBV7-9|NA|TRBJ1-6
CASSFTTQGPLHF
TGTGCCAGCAGCTTCACCACCCAGGGCCCCCTCCACTTT
>few|TRBV5-1|NA|TRBJ2-7
CASSLGQVPHRQYF
TGCGCCAGCAGCTTGGGACAGGTGCCTCATCGGCAGTACTTC
>NA|TRBV6-2/TRBV6-3|TRBD1|TRBJ1-6
CASSYSGPGGVNSPLHF
TGTGCCAGCAGTTACTCTGGACCAGGGGGTGTAAATTCACCCCTCCACTTT
>many|TRBV28|NA|TRBJ1-3
CASTSGLGGNTIYF
TGTGCCAGCACCTCGGGCCTGGGCGGAAACACCATATATTTT
>few|TRBV12-3/TRBV12-4|TRBD1|TRBJ1-6
CASSRPWDSKDSPLHF
TGTGCCAGCAGTCGCCCTTGGGACAGTAAGGATTCACCCCTCCACTTT
>NA|TRBV2|NA|TRBJ1-4
CASSEQEKLFF
TGTGCCAGCAGTGAACAGGAAAAACTGTTTTTT
>few|TRBV5-1|TRBD2|TRBJ2-6
CASSPREGNSGANVLTF
TGCGCCAGCAGCCCACGGGAGGGAAACTCTGGGGCCAACGTCCTGACTTTC
>many|TRBV5-1|NA|TRBJ2-5
CASSGGTPLLETQYF
TGCGCCAGCAGCGGCGGGACGCCACTTCTGGAGACCCAGTACTTC
>NA|TRBV19|NA|TRBJ1-2
CASSTAGEANYGYTF
TGTGCCAGTAGTACCGCAGGGGAAGCTAACTATGGCTACACCTTC
>NA|TRBV20-1|NA|TRBJ2-7
CSAPRDGHEQYF
TGCAGTGCGCCGAGGGACGGACACGAGCAGTACTTC
>few|TRBV7-2|NA|TRBJ1-2
CASSDGRDYGYTF
TGTGCCAGCAGCGATGGACGGGACTATGGCTACACCTTC
>few|TRBV4-1|NA|TRBJ2-1
CASSPNSLRLTEQFF
TGCGCCAGCAGCCCTAACTCACTCCGTCTTACTGAGCAGTTCTTC
>NA|TRBV5-1|TRBD2|TRBJ2-5
CASSSTAGVQETQYF
TGCGCCAGCAGCTCGACGGCGGGGGTTCAAGAGACCCAGTACTTC
>NA|TRBV27|NA|TRBJ1-1
CASSLGGGLGNTEAFF
TGTGCCAGCAGTTTGGGGGGGGGCCTAGGGAACACTGAAGCTTTCTTT
>few|TRBV24-1|NA|TRBJ1-6
CATSDLRGNSPLHF
TGTGCCACCAGTGATTTGAGGGGGAATTCACCCCTCCACTTT
>few|TRBV6-1|TRBD1|TRBJ1-2
CASSAGTGALLGYGYTF
TGTGCCAGCAGTGCCGGGACAGGGGCGCTGCTGGGCTATGGCTACACCTTC
>NA|TRBV7-2|TRBD1|TRBJ1-2
CASSLGTAQNYGYTF
TGTGCCAGCAGCTTGGGGACAGCCCAAAACTATGGCTACACCTTC
>few|TRBV13|TRBD1|TRBJ1-1
CASSSGLTGRTEAFF
TGTGCCAGCAGCTCGGGTCTGACAGGGAGGACTGAAGCTTTCTTT
>NA|TRBV6-2/TRBV6-3|NA|TRBJ1-5
CASSYAQGSDQPQHF
TGTGCCAGCAGTTACGCCCAGGGGTCGGATCAGCCCCAGCATTTT
>few|TRBV28|NA|TRBJ1-2
CASRRDVYGYTF
TGTGCCAGCAGGCGGGACGTATATGGCTACACCTTC
>NA|TRBV6-2/TRBV6-3|NA|TRBJ2-3
CASRKSHREGTDTQYF
TGTGCCAGCAGGAAGTCTCACAGGGAAGGCACAGATACGCAGTATTTT
>many|TRBV20-1|TRBD2|TRBJ2-7
CSARVPSGGYEQYF
TGCAGTGCTAGAGTGCCTAGCGGGGGTTACGAGCAGTACTTC
>many|TRBV7-9|NA|TRBJ2-2
CASSLARHTGELFF
TGTGCCAGCAGCTTAGCGCGGCACACCGGGGAGCTGTTTTTT
>NA|TRBV20-1|TRBD1|TRBJ1-5
CSAPGGDRFNQPQHF
TGCAGTGCCCCCGGCGGGGACAGGTTCAATCAGCCCCAGCATTTT
>NA|TRBV3-1|TRBD1|TRBJ1-2
CASSGQGEGYTF
TGTGCCAGCAGCGGACAGGGAGAAGGCTACACCTTC
>few|TRBV30|TRBD1|TRBJ1-1
CACWDRGTEAFF
TGTGCCTGTTGGGACAGGGGCACTGAAGCTTTCTTT
>once|TRBV4-1|NA|TRBJ2-1
CASSQPTEQFF
TGCGCCAGCAGCCAACCCACTGAGCAGTTCTTC
>few|TRBV7-2|NA|TRBJ2-1
CASSPVGGLYNEQFF
TGTGCCAGCAGCCCTGTGGGCGGGCTCTACAATGAGCAGTTCTTC
>few|TRBV20-1|TRBD1|TRBJ2-3
CSARSGNRDRGPDTQYF
TGCAGTGCTAGATCAGGGAACCGGGACAGGGGCCCAGATACGCAGTATTTT
>few|TRBV5-1|NA|TRBJ2-1
CASSLRPSSRDEQFF
TGCGCCAGCAGCTTGAGGCCGTCTTCCCGGGATGAGCAGTTCTTC
>NA|TRBV24-1|NA|TRBJ2-5
CATSDLDSQETQYF
TGTGCCACCAGTGACCTGGACAGCCAAGAGACCCAGTACTTC
>few|TRBV6-4|NA|TRBJ1-5
CASSEGGGGGNQPQHF
TGTGCCAGCAGTGAGGGAGGCGGAGGGGGCAATCAGCCCCAGCATTTT
>NA|TRBV19|NA|TRBJ1-2
CASTIPGPPYGYTF
TGTGCCAGTACCATACCCGGGCCGCCCTATGGCTACACCTTC